This TCR beta chain was captured in a study of regulatory and conventional T cells in RAG deficiency. Study-wide results and limits: In Omenn syndrome, Treg and Tconv repertoires overlapped >75%. RAG-deficient patients showed markedly lower Shannon entropy and higher Simpson indices than control T-cell subsets. Omenn syndrome and CID/AS patients had roughly 92-fold fewer unique Treg TCR beta sequences, versus 9.5 to 10-fold elsewhere.

Using immunoSEQ multiplex PCR, the repertoire was profiled, and TCRdb retains in-frame clones only, with some absent. The sample carries approximately 46,000 clones, about 90% recorded once. Conventional CD4+ T cells were sorted from blood as CD25-low CD127-high cells. As regards this clone: The antigen remains undetermined.

Per germline, CDR1 MNHEY and CDR2 SVGAGI. The CDR3 totals 15 residues. V lost 4 bases and J lost 5; bases outside the gene matches: 8. These data were also reused for a study on regulatory T cells. Turning to that study: The PCR used 52 TRBV and 13 TRBJ primers.

The chain joins TRBV6-5 to TRBJ1-1, with 9 bases identical to TRBD1. The sequenced material came from CD4+ effector T cells sorted from blood. The source of this sequence is a human donor in good health. The DNA for the CDR3 is TGTGCCAGCAGTTTTACAGGGGGCTACGGGACTGAAGCTTTCTTT. Translation gives CASSFTGGYGTEAFF.